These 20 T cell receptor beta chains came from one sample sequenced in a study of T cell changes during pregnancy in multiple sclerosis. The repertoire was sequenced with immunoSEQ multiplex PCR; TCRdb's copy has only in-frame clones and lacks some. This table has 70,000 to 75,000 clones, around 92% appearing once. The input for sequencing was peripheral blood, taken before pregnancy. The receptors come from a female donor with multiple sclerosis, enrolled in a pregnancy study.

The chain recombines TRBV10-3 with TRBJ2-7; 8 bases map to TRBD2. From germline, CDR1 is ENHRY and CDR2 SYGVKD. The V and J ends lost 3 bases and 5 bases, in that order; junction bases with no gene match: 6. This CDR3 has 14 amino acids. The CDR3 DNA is TGTGCCATCAGTGACGGGACTAGAAACCACGAGCAGTACTTC. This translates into CAISDGTRNHEQYF.

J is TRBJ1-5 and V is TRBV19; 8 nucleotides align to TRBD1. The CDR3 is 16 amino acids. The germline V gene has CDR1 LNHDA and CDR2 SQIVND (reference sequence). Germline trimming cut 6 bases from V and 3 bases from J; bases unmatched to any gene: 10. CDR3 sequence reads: CASSSNRDRFNQPQHF. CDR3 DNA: TGTGCCAGTAGCTCAAACCGGGACAGGTTCAATCAGCCCCAGCATTTT.

In DNA, the CDR3 is TGTGCCAGCAGCCCCTTCGGCGGGCACGACAATGAGCAGTTCTTC. Encoded protein: CASSPFGGHDNEQFF. The chain has TRBV11-3 and TRBJ2-1; possibly TRBD2 for D (5 bases). Germline CDR1 reads SGHNT; CDR2 reads YENEEA. V was clipped by 5 bases and J by 5 bases, with 16 bases between them. The CDR3 spans 15 residues.

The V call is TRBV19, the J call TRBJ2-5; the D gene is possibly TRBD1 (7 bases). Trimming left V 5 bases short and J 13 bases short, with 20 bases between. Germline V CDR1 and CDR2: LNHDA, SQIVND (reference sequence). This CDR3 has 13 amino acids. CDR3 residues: CASSPGGGRSAYF. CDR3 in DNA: TGTGCCAGTAGTCCTGGAGGGGGCAGGTCGGCGTACTTC.

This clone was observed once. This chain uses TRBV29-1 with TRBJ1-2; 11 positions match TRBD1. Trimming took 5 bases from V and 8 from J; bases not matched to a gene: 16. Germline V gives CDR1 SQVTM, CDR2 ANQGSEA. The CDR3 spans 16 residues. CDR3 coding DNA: TGCAGCGTTAAAAGCGGACAGGGGGCTAGGCTCGGCGGCTACACCTTC. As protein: CSVKSGQGARLGGYTF.

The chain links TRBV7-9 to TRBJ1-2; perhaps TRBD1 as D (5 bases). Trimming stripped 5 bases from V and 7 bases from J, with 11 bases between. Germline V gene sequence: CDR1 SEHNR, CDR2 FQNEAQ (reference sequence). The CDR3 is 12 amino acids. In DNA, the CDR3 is TGTGCCAGCAGCGCGACAGTGGCTGGCTACACCTTC. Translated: CASSATVAGYTF.

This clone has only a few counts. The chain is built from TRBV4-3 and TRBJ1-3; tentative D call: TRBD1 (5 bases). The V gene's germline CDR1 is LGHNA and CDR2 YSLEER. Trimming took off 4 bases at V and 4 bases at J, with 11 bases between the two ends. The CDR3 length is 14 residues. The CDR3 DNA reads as TGCGCCAGCAGCCCCCAGGGTGCAGGAAACACCATATATTTT. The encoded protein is CASSPQGAGNTIYF.

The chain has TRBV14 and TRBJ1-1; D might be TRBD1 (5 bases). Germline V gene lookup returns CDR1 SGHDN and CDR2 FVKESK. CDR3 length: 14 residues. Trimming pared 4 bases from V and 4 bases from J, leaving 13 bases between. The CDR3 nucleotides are TGTGCCAGCAGCCCGCAAGCGGGGGTCACTGAAGCTTTCTTT. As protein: CASSPQAGVTEAFF.

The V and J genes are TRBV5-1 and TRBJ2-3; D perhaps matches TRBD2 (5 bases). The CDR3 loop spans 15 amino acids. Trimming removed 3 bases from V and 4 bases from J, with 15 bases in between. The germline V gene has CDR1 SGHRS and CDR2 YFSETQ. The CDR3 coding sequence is TGCGCCAGCAGCTCGGGGAGTCGGGTCCCAGATACGCAGTATTTT. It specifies CASSSGSRVPDTQYF.

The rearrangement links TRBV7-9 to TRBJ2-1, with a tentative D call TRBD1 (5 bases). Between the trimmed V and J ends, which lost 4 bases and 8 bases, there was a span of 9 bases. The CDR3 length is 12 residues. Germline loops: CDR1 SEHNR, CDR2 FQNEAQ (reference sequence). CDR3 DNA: TGTGCCAGCAGCTCCAGGGCCGATGAGCAGTTCTTC. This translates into CASSSRADEQFF.

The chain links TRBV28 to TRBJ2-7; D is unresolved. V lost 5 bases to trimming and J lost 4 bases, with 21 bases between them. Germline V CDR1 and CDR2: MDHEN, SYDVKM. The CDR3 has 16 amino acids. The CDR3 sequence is CASSAPGEQLLYEQYF. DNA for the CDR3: TGTGCCAGCAGTGCCCCCGGCGAACAGTTACTTTACGAGCAGTACTTC.

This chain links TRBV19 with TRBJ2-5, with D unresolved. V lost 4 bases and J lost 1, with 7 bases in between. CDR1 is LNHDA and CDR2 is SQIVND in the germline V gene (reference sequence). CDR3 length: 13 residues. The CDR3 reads CASSTSIQETQYF. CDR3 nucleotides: TGTGCCAGTAGTACGTCTATCCAAGAGACCCAGTACTTC.

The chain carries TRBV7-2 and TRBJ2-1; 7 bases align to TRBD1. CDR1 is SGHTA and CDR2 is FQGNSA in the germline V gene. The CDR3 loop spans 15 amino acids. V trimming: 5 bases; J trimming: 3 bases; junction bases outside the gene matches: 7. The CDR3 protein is CASSTGTAIYNEQFF. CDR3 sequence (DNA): TGTGCCAGCAGCACCGGGACAGCGATCTACAATGAGCAGTTCTTC.

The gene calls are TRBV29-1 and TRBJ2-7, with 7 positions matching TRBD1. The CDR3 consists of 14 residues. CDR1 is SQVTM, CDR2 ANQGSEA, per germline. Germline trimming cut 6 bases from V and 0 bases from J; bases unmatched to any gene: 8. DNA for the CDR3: TGCAGCGTGGCCGGGACAGAAGACTCCTACGAGCAGTACTTC. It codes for CSVAGTEDSYEQYF.

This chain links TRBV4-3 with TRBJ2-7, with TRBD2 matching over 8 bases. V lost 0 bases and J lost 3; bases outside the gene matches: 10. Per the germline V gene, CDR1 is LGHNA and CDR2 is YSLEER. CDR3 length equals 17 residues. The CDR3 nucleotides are TGCGCCAGCAGCCAAGATCGGAGGAGCGGGAGTTTCTACGAGCAGTACTTC. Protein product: CASSQDRRSGSFYEQYF.

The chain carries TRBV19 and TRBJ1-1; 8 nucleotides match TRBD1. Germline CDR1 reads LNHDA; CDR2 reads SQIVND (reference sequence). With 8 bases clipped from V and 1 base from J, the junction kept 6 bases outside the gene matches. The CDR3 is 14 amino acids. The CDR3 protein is CASQSGGSNTEAFF. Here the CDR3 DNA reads TGTGCCAGTCAATCAGGGGGCTCGAACACTGAAGCTTTCTTT.

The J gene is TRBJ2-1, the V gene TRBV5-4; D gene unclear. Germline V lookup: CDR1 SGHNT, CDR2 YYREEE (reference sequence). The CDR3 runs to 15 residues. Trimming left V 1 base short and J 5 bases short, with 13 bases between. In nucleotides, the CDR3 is TGTGCCAGCAGCTTGAAAGGAGTTTGGGACAATGAGCAGTTCTTC. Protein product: CASSLKGVWDNEQFF.

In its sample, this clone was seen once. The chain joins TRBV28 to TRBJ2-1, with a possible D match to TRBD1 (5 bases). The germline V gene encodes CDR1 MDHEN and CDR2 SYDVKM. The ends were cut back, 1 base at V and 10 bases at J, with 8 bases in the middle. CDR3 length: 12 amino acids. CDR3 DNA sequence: TGTGCCAGCAGTTTATTGCAGGGAGAGCAGTTCTTC. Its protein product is CASSLLQGEQFF. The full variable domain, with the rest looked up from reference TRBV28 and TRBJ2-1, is DVKVTQSSRYLVKRTGEKVFLECVQDMDHENMFWYRQDPGLGLRLIYFSYDVKMKEKGDIPEGYSVSREKKERFSLILESASTNQTSMYLCASSLLQGEQFFGPGTRLTVL.

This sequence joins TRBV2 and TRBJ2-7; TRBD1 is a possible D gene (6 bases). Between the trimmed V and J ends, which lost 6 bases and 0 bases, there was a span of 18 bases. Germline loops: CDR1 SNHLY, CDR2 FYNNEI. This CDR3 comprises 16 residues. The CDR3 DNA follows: TGTGCCAGCAGGGATTACAAGACAGGATTCTCCTACGAGCAGTACTTC. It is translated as CASRDYKTGFSYEQYF.

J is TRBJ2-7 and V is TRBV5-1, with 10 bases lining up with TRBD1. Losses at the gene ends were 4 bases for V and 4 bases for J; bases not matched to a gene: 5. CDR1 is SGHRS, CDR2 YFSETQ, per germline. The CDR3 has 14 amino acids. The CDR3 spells CASSPSGQGYEQYF. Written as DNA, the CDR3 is TGCGCCAGCAGCCCTTCGGGACAGGGGTACGAGCAGTACTTC.